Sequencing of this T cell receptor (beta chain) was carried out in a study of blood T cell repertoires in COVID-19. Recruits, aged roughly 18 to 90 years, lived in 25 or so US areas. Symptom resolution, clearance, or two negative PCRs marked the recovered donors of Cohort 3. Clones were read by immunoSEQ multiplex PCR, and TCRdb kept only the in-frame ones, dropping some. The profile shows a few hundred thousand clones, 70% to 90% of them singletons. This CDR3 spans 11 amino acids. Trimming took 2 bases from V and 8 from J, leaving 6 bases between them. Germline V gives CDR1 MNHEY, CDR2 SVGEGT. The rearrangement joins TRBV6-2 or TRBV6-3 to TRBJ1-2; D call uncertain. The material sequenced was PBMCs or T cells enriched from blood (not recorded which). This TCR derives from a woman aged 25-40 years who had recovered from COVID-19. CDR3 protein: CASSYQAGYTF. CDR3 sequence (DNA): TGTGCCAGCAGTTACCAAGCAGGCTACACCTTC.